This TCR beta chain comes out of a study of Ad26.COV2.S vaccination and SARS-CoV-2 variants (dated by TCRdb to the early 2020s). Turning to the overall study: Vaccine-arm donors came from COV1001, a multicentre, randomized, double-blind, placebo-controlled phase I-IIa trial of Ad26.COV2.S in healthy adults. The TCR-sequenced set comprised roughly 30 samples: approximately 20 Ad26.COV2.S vaccine recipients, 5 placebo recipients and 8 SARS-CoV-2 convalescent individuals. Blinding of investigators to trial group allocation was maintained during experiments and outcome assessment. Ad26.COV2.S was given intramuscularly at 5x10^10 or 1x10^11 viral particles, as a single shot or as two shots 56 days apart. Sequencing of the TCRbeta repertoire served to evaluate the specificity and breadth of SARS-CoV-2-reactive T cell receptors following Ad26.COV2.S vaccination. Trial participants were randomized into five groups of five, in which low-dose or high-dose Ad26.COV2.S was given once or twice, or placebo was given on both occasions.

In the germline V gene, CDR1 corresponds to SGDLS and CDR2 to YYNGEE. V gives up 4 bases and J gives up 2 bases, and the segment between their germline ends measures 22 bases. Inclusive of the bounding cysteine and phenylalanine, the CDR3 is 18 residues long. Only the CDR3 region is kept as DNA, spanning 54 bases read in frame from base 1. To note about this clone: Its antigen is not yet known. Per-nucleotide qualities are absent, and no much larger clonotype sits a single base away.

The full study reports these points: After vaccination, substantial breadth of spike-specific CD8+ and CD4+ T cell responses was reported. It was noted by the authors that total T cell responses may have been underestimated by the TCR breadth and depth analyses. Spike-specific TCR breadth was higher in Ad26.COV2.S recipients than in placebo recipients (P = 0.0014). The study was not powered for comparison of responses between vaccine doses or regimens. Non-spike TCR breadth was comparable between vaccine and placebo recipients, consistent with the vaccine containing only spike.

Sample treatment or condition, as interpreted from the label and publication: some 20 received Ad26.COV2.S at low or high dose, single or two shots; five or six received placebo; per-sample allocation not given. Repertoires of vaccine and placebo recipients were sequenced from samples collected on day 63 after the first injection. In Cohort 1b, 25 adults aged 18-55 years were enrolled at a single site in Boston, USA, between 29 July and 7 August 2020. Ad26.COV2.S consisted of a replication-incompetent adenovirus type 26 vector by which a prefusion-stabilized SARS-CoV-2 spike protein from the original Wuhan strain was expressed. The immunoSEQ Assay was the method used to sequence TCRbeta CDR3 regions. After extraction, genomic DNA underwent amplification by bias-controlled multiplex PCR, followed by high-throughput sequencing. As for how the authors treated the data: Collapsing and filtering of sequences were performed to quantify the absolute abundance of each unique TCRbeta CDR3 region. T cell fraction was estimated by normalization of TCRbeta template counts to usable DNA, with usable DNA being measured through amplification of reference genes present in all nucleated cells. Repertoire TCRs were annotated as SARS-CoV-2-specific by exact matching of V gene, CDR3 amino acid sequence and J gene to a known reactive TCR set. The reference SARS-CoV-2 TCR set was obtained from MIRA and was filtered for enrichment in COVID-19-positive ImmuneCODE repertoires, whereby public or cross-reactive TCRs were removed. Using the MIRA antigens, annotated TCRs were further analysed by specific ORF or by position within an ORF. Depth was the summed frequency of annotated unique rearrangements, while breadth was defined as annotated unique rearrangements over total unique productive rearrangements. Two-sided Wilcoxon rank-sum tests were used to compare TCR breadth between groups. In TCRdb, the immuneACCESS table is reduced to in-frame sequences with V and J assigned. These tables do not hold every clone; where another copy was compared, an unresolved V gene accounts for under half, and the others remain unexplained. V and J calls and clone size are copied from that table; D and trimming were computed from the DNA. This sample comprises about 400,000 clones, around four fifths of them detected only once. The ten largest account for about 7.4% of the sample.

This receptor was obtained from a person between 18 and 65 years old who received the Ad26.COV2.S COVID-19 vaccine or a placebo. Material: peripheral blood, obtained in a trial of Ad26.COV2.S vaccine versus placebo. Rearrangement joined TRBV9 to TRBJ1-5; the D gene is possibly TRBD1, with 5 bases matching. The CDR3 is CASSPHQGPEAGNQPQHF. The DNA sequence follows: TGTGCCAGCAGCCCCCATCAGGGTCCTGAGGCGGGCAATCAGCCCCAGCATTTT. The entire variable domain, with the stretches around the CDR3 drawn from the reference TRBV9 and TRBJ1-5 proteins, is DSGVTQTPKHLITATGQRVTLRCSPRSGDLSVYWYQQSLDQGLQFLIQYYNGEERAKGNILERFSAQQFPDLHSELNLSSLELGDSALYFCASSPHQGPEAGNQPQHFGDGTRLSIL.